The TCR beta chain described here comes from a study of T cell clones after liver transplantation. In the study overall: Post-transplant blood was tracked for graft-donor-reactive T cell clones identified in a pre-transplant mixed lymphocyte reaction. Study-level findings and limits: The donor-reactive repertoire was only partly measurable in two subjects, lacking donor cells.

Profiled with immunoSEQ multiplex PCR; TCRdb holds only in-frame clones, not every one. Among about 72,000 clones listed, 90% were seen once. Germline CDR1 and CDR2: MNHEY and SVGAGI. This CDR3 spans 13 amino acids. Trimming shortened V by 7 bases and J by 4 bases, and 11 bases separated the two germline ends. Remarks on this clone: Its antigen is unidentified.

This chain links TRBV6-5 with TRBJ2-1, with TRBD1 as a possible D gene (5 bases). Sequencing used CD4+ T cells from blood, obtained before liver transplant. This TCR was sampled from a human donor who received a liver transplant. Here the CDR3 reads CASNPQGYNEQFF. In nucleotides, the CDR3 is TGTGCCAGCAACCCCCAGGGTTACAATGAGCAGTTCTTC.